The present T cell receptor beta chain was sequenced within a study of T cell clones after liver transplantation. Looking at the study overall: TCRbeta sequencing after a pre-transplant mixed lymphocyte reaction identified graft-donor-reactive clones, later tracked in post-transplant blood.

Comments on this clone: Its cognate antigen is unknown.

Trimming took 4 bases from V and 5 from J, leaving 12 bases between them. The germline CDR1 and CDR2 sequences are ENHRY and SYGVKD. This CDR3 has 13 amino acids. Study-wide findings and caveats: Post-transplant, graft-donor-reactive CD4 TCRbeta sequences in blood dropped significantly in 5 of 8 subjects.

Sequencing used immunoSEQ multiplex PCR; TCRdb keeps in-frame clones, though not all of them. The repertoire consists of some 120,000 clones, with 90% occurring once and the leading ten covering 0.8% to 0.9%. The specimen comprised CD4+ T cells from blood, sampled 12 months after liver transplant. This TCR came from a human patient who received a liver transplant. Some T cells may arise from the graft donor. The gene calls are TRBV10-3 and TRBJ2-7; D is tentatively TRBD1 or TRBD2 (5 bases each). The CDR3 DNA sequence: TGTGCCATCAGTGTCAGCGGCAGGGACGAGCAGTACTTC. Translating it yields CAISVSGRDEQYF.